Presented here are 32 T cell receptor beta chains from one specimen sequenced in a study of blood T cell repertoires in COVID-19. TCRdb's copy holds only in-frame clones and misses some; the assay was immunoSEQ multiplex PCR. The sample has approximately 380,000 clones; 88% are singletons. Material: PBMCs or T cells enriched from blood (not recorded which). Receptors originate from a woman between 18 and 30 years old who had recovered from COVID-19.

V gene TRBV5-1 combines with J gene TRBJ2-1; 7 bases match TRBD1. CDR3 size: 13 residues. The germline gives CDR1 SGHRS, CDR2 YFSETQ. The J segment lost 6 bases and the V segment lost 0 bases, leaving 0 bases of the junction unmatched. As DNA, the CDR3 is TGCGCCAGCAGCTTGGGACAGGGCAATGAGCAGTTCTTC. Its translation is CASSLGQGNEQFF.

This chain uses TRBV6-5 with TRBJ2-7, with D hard to call. CDR3 length equals 13 residues. Germline V gene lookup returns CDR1 MNHEY and CDR2 SVGAGI. Trimming removed 0 bases at V and 3 bases at J, with 6 bases between. CDR3 nucleotide sequence: TGTGCCAGCAGTTACTCGTACGGCTACGAGCAGTACTTC. This gives the protein CASSYSYGYEQYF.

This chain uses TRBV6-5 with TRBJ1-1; 8 bases agree with TRBD1. The CDR3 runs to 12 residues. Trimming at V came to 7 bases and at J to 10 bases, leaving 8 bases not matched to a gene. The V gene's germline CDR1 is MNHEY and CDR2 SVGAGI. This CDR3 is CASNSLGQGAFF. The CDR3 DNA follows: TGTGCCAGCAATAGTCTCGGACAGGGAGCTTTCTTT.

The chain employs TRBV5-1 and TRBJ2-5; 8 bases match TRBD2. The CDR3 sequence is 14 residues long. With V trimmed by 4 bases and J by 6 bases, 8 bases remained unmatched. From germline, CDR1 is SGHRS and CDR2 YFSETQ. The CDR3 DNA sequence: TGCGCCAGCAGCCCAACGGGGGGGCTACAGACCCAGTACTTC. As protein: CASSPTGGLQTQYF.

V gene TRBV13 combines with J gene TRBJ2-7; 9 bases are a match to TRBD1. Germline values: CDR1 PRHDT, CDR2 FYEKMQ (reference sequence). Trimming took 5 bases from V and 3 from J; bases not matched to a gene: 11. The CDR3 has 16 residues. The CDR3 protein is CASSRFKGQGFYEQYF. CDR3 in DNA: TGTGCCAGCAGCCGATTTAAGGGACAGGGCTTCTACGAGCAGTACTTC.

CDR3 residues: CASSADRANTGELFF. The CDR3 region has the DNA TGCGCCAGCAGCGCGGACAGGGCGAACACCGGGGAGCTGTTTTTT. V and J are TRBV5-1 and TRBJ2-2; 8 nucleotides agree with TRBD1. Germline V lookup: CDR1 SGHRS, CDR2 YFSETQ. The CDR3 is 15 amino acids. With 4 bases clipped from V and 0 bases from J, the junction kept 2 bases outside the gene matches.

This clone came up once. Mismatch with germline at one junction end may stem from a read error. The DNA for the CDR3 is TGTGCCAGCAGCGTTAACAGGAACGGGTGGGCTTTT. Translating it yields CASSVNRNGWAF. The J gene is TRBJ1-4, the V gene TRBV5-4; D is perhaps TRBD1 (5 bases). The CDR3 contains 12 residues. Germline assignment: CDR1 SGHNT and CDR2 YYREEE (reference sequence).

This sequence joins TRBV6-5 and TRBJ2-7; possibly TRBD1 for D (5 bases). Germline V CDR1 and CDR2: MNHEY, SVGAGI. The V end was cut by 7 bases, the J end by 2 bases, with 15 bases between. This CDR3 has 14 residues. Here the CDR3 reads CASTSMAGPYEQYF. CDR3 nucleotide sequence: TGTGCCAGCACTTCTATGGCAGGGCCCTACGAGCAGTACTTC.

The chain recombines TRBV6-5 with TRBJ1-3; no reliable D call. CDR3 length: 15 amino acids. V lost 7 bases and J 2 bases, leaving 15 bases between the germline ends. Germline V gene sequence: CDR1 MNHEY, CDR2 SVGAGI. CDR3 bases: TGTGCCAGCACCAGAGGGTACGGGGCTGGAAACACCATATATTTT. This gives the protein CASTRGYGAGNTIYF.

The rearrangement joins TRBV30 to TRBJ2-1, with no clear D. CDR1 and CDR2 (germline): GTSNPN, SVGIG (reference sequence). The CDR3 covers 12 residues. The V and J ends lost 0 bases and 8 bases respectively, with 8 bases between them. CDR3 in DNA: TGTGCCTGGAGTGTAAATAGCTATGAGCAGTTCTTC. Its translation: CAWSVNSYEQFF.

On this clone: The junction departs from the called germline gene at one end, perhaps through a read error. The V and J genes are TRBV19 and TRBJ1-5; perhaps TRBD1 as D (6 bases). From germline, CDR1 is LNHDA and CDR2 SQIVND (reference sequence). The CDR3 length is 18 residues. The CDR3 DNA is TGTGCCAGTAGACCCTCTTTCCAAAGAGACAGGAACTTCAGCCCCACGTCTTTT. It is translated as CASRPSFQRDRNFSPTSF.

This clone was recorded only once. The CDR3 reads CASSQELGREQYF. CDR3 nucleotide sequence: TGTGCCAGCAGCCAAGAGTTAGGGAGGGAGCAGTACTTC. This chain links TRBV4-2 with TRBJ2-7, with D maybe TRBD2 (6 bases). This CDR3 spans 13 amino acids. V was trimmed by 0 bases and J by 7 bases, leaving 10 bases between them. Germline CDR1 and CDR2: LGHNA and YNFKEQ.

This clone has a handful of counts. This chain joins TRBV28 and TRBJ1-3; TRBD1 might be the D (6 bases). V lost 5 bases and J 4 bases, leaving 12 bases between the germline ends. The germline V gene encodes CDR1 MDHEN and CDR2 SYDVKM. The length of the CDR3 is 14 residues. In DNA, the CDR3 is TGTGCCAGCAGTCCTCAGGGGCGGGGAAACACCATATATTTT. Amino acids: CASSPQGRGNTIYF.

The chain joins TRBV5-1 to TRBJ1-5, with D unresolved. This CDR3 region has 14 residues. V was pared by 3 bases and J by 3 bases, with 10 bases between. Germline-derived CDR1 and CDR2 are SGHRS and YFSETQ. CDR3 loop: CASSSTGDNQPQHF. The DNA of the CDR3 is TGCGCCAGCAGCTCGACGGGAGACAATCAGCCCCAGCATTTT.

The rearrangement joins TRBV5-1 to TRBJ1-1; the D gene is possibly TRBD1 (5 bases). V was cut by 3 bases and J by 3 bases, with 21 bases left in between. The CDR3 is 17 residues long. Germline CDR1 reads SGHRS; CDR2 reads YFSETQ. The CDR3 sequence: CASSSQGRRGAYTEAFF. The DNA of the CDR3 is TGCGCCAGCAGCTCTCAGGGTAGGCGAGGAGCTTACACTGAAGCTTTCTTT. Combining the CDR3 with reference TRBV5-1 and TRBJ1-1 gives the whole variable domain KAGVTQTPRYLIKTRGQQVTLSCSPISGHRSVSWYQQTPGQGLQFLFEYFSETQRNKGNFPGRFSGRQFSNSRSEMNVSTLELGDSALYLCASSSQGRRGAYTEAFFGQGTRLTVV.

The gene calls are TRBV5-1 and TRBJ1-6; D call uncertain. Germline CDR1 and CDR2: SGHRS and YFSETQ. The CDR3 length is 15 residues. V lost 1 base to trimming and J lost 7 bases, with 12 bases between them. CDR3 bases: TGCGCCAGCAGCTTGAACCGGGTCACAAATTCACCCCTCCACTTT. Translation: CASSLNRVTNSPLHF. The complete variable domain, with remaining parts taken from reference TRBV5-1 and TRBJ1-6, reads KAGVTQTPRYLIKTRGQQVTLSCSPISGHRSVSWYQQTPGQGLQFLFEYFSETQRNKGNFPGRFSGRQFSNSRSEMNVSTLELGDSALYLCASSLNRVTNSPLHFGNGTRLTVT.

The chain uses TRBV6-2 or TRBV6-3 and TRBJ1-1; D might be TRBD1 (6 bases). This CDR3 has 17 amino acids. The V and J ends lost 5 bases and 1 base respectively, with 20 bases between them. CDR1 MNHEY and CDR2 SVGEGT come from the germline V gene. CDR3 residues: CASSRPQTQGWNTEAFF. CDR3 nucleotide sequence: TGTGCCAGCAGTCGGCCTCAAACACAGGGCTGGAACACTGAAGCTTTCTTT.

The gene calls are TRBV3-1 (or the pseudogene TRBV3-2) and TRBJ1-2; no definite D call. Germline-derived CDR1 and CDR2 are LGHDT and YNNKEL (reference sequence). V was clipped by 0 bases and J by 8 bases, with 13 bases between them. The CDR3 runs 14 residues. In nucleotides, the CDR3 is TGTGCCAGCAGCCAAGAGGAGGTATCAAGGGGCTACACCTTC. Protein sequence: CASSQEEVSRGYTF.

V gene TRBV24-1 combines with J gene TRBJ1-2; 7 bases fit TRBD1. The CDR3 has 13 amino acids. Germline values: CDR1 KGHDR, CDR2 SFDVKD. V lost 6 bases to trimming and J lost 7 bases; unmatched junction nucleotides: 7. The chain's CDR3 is CATSSRDSSGYTF. CDR3 nucleotides: TGTGCCACCAGTTCACGGGACAGTAGTGGCTACACCTTC.

V gene TRBV2 combines with J gene TRBJ1-4, with 10 bases that match TRBD1. The CDR3 loop spans 17 amino acids. The J segment lost 6 bases and the V segment lost 5 bases, leaving 12 bases of the junction unmatched. Germline assignment: CDR1 SNHLY and CDR2 FYNNEI. The CDR3 nucleotides read TGTGCCAGCAGTCGACAGGGGGCAGTAAGAAAGGATGAAAAACTGTTTTTT. Its translation: CASSRQGAVRKDEKLFF. The whole variable domain, filled in from reference TRBV2 and TRBJ1-4, reads EPEVTQTPSHQVTQMGQEVILRCVPISNHLYFYWYRQILGQKVEFLVSFYNNEISEKSEIFDDQFSVERPDGSNFTLKIRSTKLEDSAMYFCASSRQGAVRKDEKLFFGSGTQLSVL.

This clone has just a few counts. The rearrangement joins TRBV29-1 to TRBJ1-2; no reliable D call. The CDR3 sequence is 13 residues long. Germline assignment: CDR1 SQVTM and CDR2 ANQGSEA. The ends were cut back, 7 bases at V and 3 bases at J, with 15 bases in the middle. The DNA for the CDR3 is TGCAGCGCACGGAACGGACTGGACTATGGCTACACCTTC. Protein: CSARNGLDYGYTF.

V usage is TRBV7-9 and J usage is TRBJ2-7; TRBD1 matches at 8 bases. The CDR3 runs 14 residues. Unmatched junction bases numbered 5, after V lost 5 bases and J lost 2 bases. Looked up from germline, CDR1 is SEHNR and CDR2 is FQNEAQ (reference sequence). The CDR3 DNA follows: TGTGCCAGCAGCCCCGGACAGGGCACCTACGAGCAGTACTTC. Translated, it gives CASSPGQGTYEQYF.

The chain has TRBV10-3 and TRBJ1-1; a possible D gene is TRBD1 (6 bases). Per germline, CDR1 ENHRY and CDR2 SYGVKD. CDR3 length: 14 residues. Trimming took 9 bases from V and 3 from J, leaving 17 bases between them. CDR3 bases: TGTGCCATAAATAGAGGGGGAGGGGACACTGAAGCTTTCTTT. It codes for CAINRGGGDTEAFF.

The genes are TRBV30 and TRBJ1-4; 9 bases agree with TRBD1. Germline loops: CDR1 GTSNPN, CDR2 SVGIG (reference sequence). CDR3 length: 15 amino acids. The J segment lost 7 bases and the V segment lost 2 bases, leaving 8 bases of the junction unmatched. The CDR3 bases are TGTGCCTGGAGTCCCGGGGACAGGGACACTGAAAAACTGTTTTTT. The encoded protein is CAWSPGDRDTEKLFF.

The CDR3 DNA follows: TGTGCCAGCAGTGGGGAGGGTTTAGGCTACGAGCAGTACTTC. Protein: CASSGEGLGYEQYF. The chain uses TRBV6-4 and TRBJ2-7, with 7 bases identical to TRBD2. The ends lost 4 bases at V and 3 bases at J; junction bases unmatched: 6. From germline, CDR1 is MRHNA and CDR2 SNTAGT. The CDR3 is 14 residues long.

V is TRBV6-5 and J is TRBJ2-2; the D gene is possibly TRBD1 (5 bases). This CDR3 region has 13 residues. Per germline, CDR1 MNHEY and CDR2 SVGAGI. Trimming pared 7 bases from V and 7 bases from J, leaving 13 bases between. CDR3 residues: CASKGPGGGELFF. The CDR3 nucleotides are TGTGCCAGCAAGGGGCCCGGTGGCGGGGAGCTGTTTTTT.

Here the CDR3 reads CASSTGLAGSYTQYF. In DNA, the CDR3 is TGCGCCAGCAGCACGGGACTAGCGGGGAGTTATACGCAGTATTTT. The chain carries TRBV5-1 and TRBJ2-3; 13 nucleotides line up with TRBD2. CDR1 is SGHRS and CDR2 is YFSETQ in the germline V gene. The CDR3 has 15 residues. With V trimmed by 4 bases and J by 7 bases, 6 bases remained unmatched.

The gene calls are TRBV3-1 (or the pseudogene TRBV3-2) and TRBJ1-1; weak D call: TRBD1 (5 bases). The CDR3 runs to 15 residues. CDR1 is LGHDT, CDR2 YNNKEL, per germline (reference sequence). V lost 1 base and J lost 1, with 10 bases in between. CDR3 sequence: CASSQGSTGNTEAFF. CDR3 nucleotides: TGTGCCAGCAGCCAAGGAAGTACAGGGAACACTGAAGCTTTCTTT.

In nucleotides, the CDR3 is TGTGCCAGCGGACACAGGGGTATCGTTCAGCCCCAGCATTTT. Translated: CASGHRGIVQPQHF. This chain joins TRBV5-8 and TRBJ1-5; 7 bases agree with TRBD1. After removal of 7 bases from V and 6 bases from J, the junction contained 10 bases not matched to a gene. Germline-derived CDR1 and CDR2 are SGHTS and YDEGEE. This CDR3 is built from 14 residues.

The V and J genes are TRBV11-2 and TRBJ1-2; TRBD1 aligns across 11 bases. Germline CDR1 and CDR2: SGHAT and FQNNGV. The CDR3 has 17 amino acids. V shed 3 bases, J shed 3 bases, and the junction held 9 bases outside the gene matches. The CDR3 nucleotides are TGTGCCAGCAGCTTCGGGGCCTGGGACAGGGGGTACTATGGCTACACCTTC. Protein sequence: CASSFGAWDRGYYGYTF.

The chain carries TRBV10-3 and TRBJ2-3, with D possibly being TRBD1 (5 bases). Deletions cut 11 bases from V and 0 bases from J, with 21 bases between. The CDR3 is 16 amino acids. Germline V CDR1 and CDR2: ENHRY, SYGVKD. The CDR3 sequence is CAAGPYVGPSTDTQYF. The CDR3, as DNA: TGTGCCGCCGGGCCCTATGTGGGGCCTAGCACAGATACGCAGTATTTT.

The CDR3 nucleotides read TGTGCCATCAGTGAGGAGGCAGGGTATAATTCACCCCTCCACTTT. This gives the protein CAISEEAGYNSPLHF. The chain has TRBV10-3 and TRBJ1-6; D is possibly TRBD1 (5 bases). Germline V CDR1 and CDR2: ENHRY, SYGVKD. V was cut by 2 bases and J by 4 bases, with 9 bases left in between. The CDR3 runs to 15 residues.